A single sample is the source of the 28 T cell receptor beta chains below, sequenced in a study of regulatory T cells in long-lasting Graves disease. This sample's time point: persistent/refractory GD, antithyroid drugs over 5 years with positive TRAb. RNA isolated from PBMCs was used to make the TCR library. The TCR beta library used iRepertoire HTBI primers with Arm-PCR amplification of CDR3. TCRdb reprocessed the multiplex PCR reads via MiXCR and lists one record per CDR3 protein. The sample carries under 500,000 distinct CDR3 sequences, around 20% recorded once. The sample was peripheral blood mononuclear cells (PBMCs), taken when the disease was refractory, from a patient treated with antithyroid drugs. The receptors come from a female donor with Graves disease.

This clonotype was counted ten times or more. This sequence joins TRBV27 and TRBJ1-4, with 10 bases aligning to TRBD1. This CDR3 region has 12 residues. CDR1 MNHEY and CDR2 SMNVEV come from the germline V gene (reference sequence). The trim removed 8 bases at V and 7 bases at J, leaving 1 base unmatched. CDR3 nucleotide sequence: TGTGCCAGCCGACAGGGGGCTGAAAAACTGTTTTTT. Protein: CASRQGAEKLFF. The complete variable domain, with remaining parts taken from reference TRBV27 and TRBJ1-4, reads EAQVTQNPRYLITVTGKKLTVTCSQNMNHEYMSWYRQDPGLGLRQIYYSMNVEVTDKGDVPEGYKVSRKEKRNFPLILESPSPNQTSLYFCASRQGAEKLFFGSGTQLSVL.

With respect to this clonotype: This may come from a read error, since a much larger clone is one base off. The CDR3 does not close with the conserved phenylalanine or tryptophan, likely indicating a read error. The V gene is TRBV13, the J gene TRBJ2-7, with D possibly being TRBD1 or TRBD2 (6 bases each). The V end was cut by 5 bases, the J end by 7 bases, with 12 bases between. Germline V lookup: CDR1 PRHDT, CDR2 FYEKMQ (reference sequence). The CDR3 spans 12 residues. In nucleotides, the CDR3 is TGTGCCAGCAGCATGGGGGGCGGGGAGCAGTACTCC. Its protein product is CASSMGGGEQYS.

This clonotype has more than one count but fewer than ten. The J gene is TRBJ1-1, the V gene TRBV6-1, with a tentative D call TRBD1 (5 bases). Germline lookup yields CDR1 MNHNS and CDR2 SASEGT. V dropped 11 bases and J dropped 4 bases, with 14 bases sitting between them. The CDR3 is 12 amino acids. CDR3 loop: CAAGGWGTEAFF. The CDR3, as DNA: TGTGCCGCGGGGGGATGGGGCACTGAAGCTTTCTTT.

The sample holds a few counts of this clonotype. The V and J genes are TRBV20-1 and TRBJ2-5; D is possibly TRBD2 (5 bases). The CDR3 is 14 residues long. CDR1 DFQATT and CDR2 SNEGSKA come from the germline V gene (reference sequence). The germline V and J ends were trimmed by 7 bases and 5 bases, with 20 bases remaining between them. CDR3 bases: TGCAGTGGACGGCGGACTCCGACCGCCGAGACCCAGTACTTC. Its protein product is CSGRRTPTAETQYF.

A few counts support this clonotype. The chain employs TRBV5-6 and TRBJ2-5; tentatively, D is TRBD2 (7 bases). The V gene lost 8 bases and the J gene lost 4 bases, with 12 bases spanning the gap. CDR1 SGHDT and CDR2 YYEEEE come from the germline V gene. This CDR3 region has 12 residues. The CDR3: CASAGAGETQYF. As DNA, the CDR3 is TGTGCCAGTGCGGGGGCGGGAGAGACCCAGTACTTC.

This clonotype appeared a single time. A much larger clone differs from this one at a single base, so this may be a read error. This sequence joins TRBV9 and TRBJ1-1; D is unclear. The germline V gene encodes CDR1 SGDLS and CDR2 YYNGEE. The CDR3 runs to 14 residues. CDR3 amino acids: CASSVRDTNIEAFF. In nucleotides, the CDR3 is TGTGCCAGCAGCGTAAGGGATACGAACATTGAAGCTTTCTTT.

This clonotype was detected many times. The CDR3 spells CASSPGTSREKLFF. In DNA, the CDR3 is TGTGCCAGCAGCCCCGGGACGTCCCGAGAAAAACTGTTTTTT. The gene calls are TRBV12-3 or TRBV12-4 and TRBJ1-4; D is perhaps TRBD1 (5 bases). The V end lost 6 bases, the J end lost 8 bases, and 16 bases lay between the germline ends. This CDR3 region has 14 residues.

This clonotype was recorded a few times. The chain carries TRBV3-1 and TRBJ1-5; a weak D match, TRBD1 (5 bases). Germline CDR1 LGHDT, CDR2 YNNKEL (reference sequence). This CDR3 has 15 residues. V was pared by 3 bases and J by 3 bases, with 12 bases between. The chain's CDR3 is CASSHSGGVNQPQHF. The CDR3 region has the DNA TGTGCCAGCAGCCACTCCGGGGGGGTCAATCAGCCCCAGCATTTT.

The chain has TRBV6-1 and TRBJ1-1; 12 bases agree with TRBD1. The CDR3 length is 14 residues. V shed 6 bases and J 7 bases; nucleotides not matched to a gene: 6. The germline CDR1 and CDR2 sequences are MNHNS and SASEGT. The CDR3 region is CASRTGQGAVEAFF. The CDR3 coding sequence is TGTGCCAGCAGGACGGGACAGGGGGCCGTTGAAGCTTTCTTT.

The V gene is TRBV18, the J gene TRBJ2-6; 10 nucleotides align to TRBD1. V gave up 5 bases and J gave up 8 bases; unmatched junction bases: 3. CDR3 length: 14 amino acids. Germline V CDR1 and CDR2: KGHSH, LQKENI. CDR3 nucleotide sequence: TGTGCCAGCTCATTGGGACAGGGGACCAACGTCCTGACTTTC. This sequence encodes CASSLGQGTNVLTF. The full variable domain, in which reference TRBV18 and TRBJ2-6 provide the parts outside the CDR3, is NAGVMQNPRHLVRRRGQEARLRCSPMKGHSHVYWYRQLPEEGLKFMVYLQKENIIDESGMPKERFSAEFPKEGPSILRIQQVVRGDSAAYFCASSLGQGTNVLTFGAGSRLTVL.

This clonotype was observed a few times. The chain uses TRBV19 and TRBJ2-5; 7 bases fit TRBD1. The length of the CDR3 is 14 residues. Germline V gene sequence: CDR1 LNHDA, CDR2 SQIVND (reference sequence). With V trimmed by 8 bases and J by 5 bases, 11 bases remained unmatched. Here the CDR3 DNA reads TGTGCCAGTTCAGACAGGGTAGGGATGGAGACCCAGTACTTC. The encoded protein is CASSDRVGMETQYF.

This clonotype turned up a few times. V usage is TRBV6-2 or TRBV6-3 and J usage is TRBJ1-1; D not certain. With 3 bases removed from V and 0 bases from J, the gap between germline ends came to 8 bases. This CDR3 has 14 amino acids. Germline-derived CDR1 and CDR2 are MNHEY and SVGEGT. Written as DNA, the CDR3 is TGTGCCAGCAGTTATATGGCCCTGAACACTGAAGCTTTCTTT. It translates to CASSYMALNTEAFF.

This clonotype was seen ten or more times. The rearrangement links TRBV29-1 to TRBJ2-5; 9 nucleotides match TRBD2. The CDR3 covers 17 residues. J lost 3 bases, V lost 2 bases, and 13 bases had no gene match. The germline V gene has CDR1 SQVTM and CDR2 ANQGSEA. CDR3 region: CSVETGSPAGGKETQYF. DNA for the CDR3: TGCAGCGTTGAAACCGGTTCCCCAGCGGGAGGTAAAGAGACCCAGTACTTC. Full variable domain (rest looked up from reference TRBV29-1 and TRBJ2-5): SAVISQKPSRDICQRGTSLTIQCQVDSQVTMMFWYRQQPGQSLTLIATANQGSEATYESGFVIDKFPISRPNLTFSTLTVSNMSPEDSSIYLCSVETGSPAGGKETQYFGPGTRLLVL.

The chain links TRBV5-1 to TRBJ2-5; D perhaps matches TRBD1 (6 bases). Trimming stripped 4 bases from V and 1 base from J, with 11 bases between. The CDR3 consists of 14 residues. Germline values: CDR1 SGHRS, CDR2 YFSETQ. CDR3 bases: TGCGCCAGCAGCGTACAGGGATCCCAAGAGACCCAGTACTTC. Translation gives CASSVQGSQETQYF.

This clonotype was counted at least ten times. The chain couples TRBV30 to TRBJ1-6, with D unclear. CDR3 length: 13 residues. Trimming took off 4 bases at V and 7 bases at J, with 11 bases between the two ends. Germline CDR1 GTSNPN, CDR2 SVGIG (reference sequence). CDR3 in amino acids: CAWTGMRNSPLHF. The CDR3 bases are TGTGCCTGGACGGGGATGAGGAATTCACCCCTCCACTTT.

This clonotype was observed a handful of times. A much bigger clone sits one base away, suggesting this may be a read error. The chain links TRBV25-1 to TRBJ2-2; D unresolved. V lost 6 bases, J lost 0 bases, and 8 bases lay in between. This CDR3 spans 14 amino acids. CDR1 and CDR2 (germline): MGHDK, SYGVNS. The CDR3 protein is CASRAEANTGELFF. Here the CDR3 DNA reads TGTGCCAGCAGGGCAGAGGCGAACACCGGGGAGCTGTTTTTT.

This clonotype was picked up many times. V and J are TRBV10-2 and TRBJ2-5; D remains unclear. This CDR3 region has 14 residues. Trimming took off 6 bases at V and 2 bases at J, with 13 bases between the two ends. Per germline, CDR1 WSHSY and CDR2 SAAADI. DNA for the CDR3: TGCGCCAGCAGGCCCCGATTATCACAAGAGACCCAGTACTTC. It yields the protein CASRPRLSQETQYF.

The chain carries TRBV27 and TRBJ1-1, with a weak D call TRBD1 (5 bases). The germline V gene has CDR1 MNHEY and CDR2 SMNVEV (reference sequence). This CDR3 contains 14 residues. V lost 6 bases, J lost 5 bases, and 16 bases lay in between. CDR3 nucleotide sequence: TGTGCCAGCAGGTACGGGGCGGGATTGACTGAAGCTTTCTTT. It is translated as CASRYGAGLTEAFF.

This clonotype occurred a few times. Sequence at one end of the junction differs from germline and may be a read error. The genes are TRBV3-1 and TRBJ2-6; 7 nucleotides match TRBD2. Germline-derived CDR1 and CDR2 are LGHDT and YNNKEL (reference sequence). The CDR3 sequence is 14 residues long. The CDR3 loop is CASSQGGGGNVLTF. CDR3 nucleotides: TGTGCCAGCAGCCAAGGGGGGGGGGGCAACGTCCTGACTTTC.

V gene TRBV18 combines with J gene TRBJ2-1; no reliable D call. Trimming shortened V by 3 bases and J by 8 bases, and 5 bases separated the two germline ends. The CDR3 is 11 residues long. Germline CDR1 KGHSH, CDR2 LQKENI. The CDR3 DNA reads TGTGCCAGCTCACCTAATGATGAGCAGTTCTTC. Residues: CASSPNDEQFF.

In its sample, this clonotype was seen a few times. V and J are TRBV28 and TRBJ2-1; D unresolved. The germline V gene has CDR1 MDHEN and CDR2 SYDVKM. The CDR3 is 15 amino acids. Trimming stripped 8 bases from V and 2 bases from J, with 16 bases between. CDR3 bases: TGTGCCAGCGTGGCGGTCGGGCCTACCTACAATGAGCAGTTCTTC. Protein: CASVAVGPTYNEQFF.

Many counts were recorded for this clonotype. This chain joins TRBV24-1 and TRBJ2-4; no definite D call. V was shortened by 7 bases and J by 2 bases, with 17 bases between the two germline ends. The CDR3 consists of 16 residues. Germline CDR1 and CDR2: KGHDR and SFDVKD. For the CDR3, the DNA is TGTGCCACCAGAATAAGATCCCCTCGGTCCAAAAACATTCAGTACTTC. It codes for CATRIRSPRSKNIQYF.

This clonotype was counted ten times or more. V and J are TRBV11-2 and TRBJ2-5; TRBD2 agrees at 14 bases. Per germline, CDR1 SGHAT and CDR2 FQNNGV. CDR3 length: 17 amino acids. After removal of 5 bases from V and 0 bases from J, the junction contained 5 bases not matched to a gene. CDR3 loop: CASSTGLAGVDQETQYF. DNA of the CDR3: TGTGCCAGCAGCACGGGACTAGCGGGAGTGGACCAAGAGACCCAGTACTTC.

CDR3 loop: CASSFGTGAEAFF. For the CDR3, the DNA is TGTGCCAGCAGTTTCGGGACAGGGGCTGAAGCTTTCTTT. The V gene is TRBV27, the J gene TRBJ1-1; 10 positions agree with TRBD1. The CDR3 sequence is 13 residues long. Trimming took 3 bases from V and 6 from J; bases not matched to a gene: 1. Germline V CDR1 and CDR2: MNHEY, SMNVEV (reference sequence).

The J gene is TRBJ1-4, the V gene TRBV5-5, with D possibly matching TRBD1 (6 bases). Germline-derived CDR1 and CDR2 are SGHKS and YYEKEE (reference sequence). There are 16 residues in the CDR3. Trimming left V 4 bases short and J 6 bases short, with 19 bases between. The chain's CDR3 is CASSPDPDRRDEKLFF. The CDR3 nucleotides read TGTGCCAGCAGCCCGGATCCCGACAGGCGGGATGAAAAACTGTTTTTT.

This clonotype was counted a few times. The chain employs TRBV7-6 and TRBJ2-5, with unresolved D. Germline V gene data show CDR1 as SGHVS and CDR2 as FNYEAQ. The V and J ends lost 1 base and 5 bases respectively, with 8 bases between them. The CDR3 loop spans 13 amino acids. The chain's CDR3 is CASSLVASETQYF. The CDR3 nucleotides read TGTGCCAGCAGCTTAGTCGCATCCGAGACCCAGTACTTC.

Notes on this clonotype: This may come from a read error, since a much larger clone is one base off. The J gene is TRBJ2-5, the V gene TRBV12-3 or TRBV12-4; the D gene is possibly TRBD2 (5 bases). V was pared by 4 bases and J by 2 bases, with 8 bases between. The CDR3 consists of 13 residues. CDR3 sequence: CASSSEEQETQYF. CDR3 DNA: TGTGCCAGCAGTTCGGAGGAACAAGAGACCCAGTACTTC.

This clonotype was picked up one time. The chain is built from TRBV11-2 and TRBJ1-1; D is possibly TRBD1 (6 bases). This CDR3 is built from 13 residues. V was pared by 7 bases and J by 3 bases, with 12 bases between. Germline values: CDR1 SGHAT, CDR2 FQNNGV. The CDR3 protein is CASNSQGYTEAFF. CDR3 DNA sequence: TGTGCCAGCAACTCACAGGGTTACACTGAAGCTTTCTTT.